The 9 T cell receptor beta chains listed next were all sequenced from one sample in a study of T cell repertoires in cytomegalovirus infection (dated by TCRdb to the late 2010s). The listed sequencing device is Illumina HiSeq 1500. The public reads were reprocessed in TCRdb via fastp at Q25 and MiXCR, keeping in-frame beta chains. One record per CDR3 amino acid sequence lists the most common genes and DNA. This sample gives hundreds of thousands of distinct CDR3 sequences in total; 25% to 30% of them show up just once. Jointly, the top ten make up around 20% of the sample. The treatment or condition label on this specimen signifies: in vitro stimulation with specific CMV peptide epitopes to enrich CMV-specific T cells. These receptors' targets are unknown. This material consisted of cultured PBMCs, taken from culture after CMV antigen stimulation. These TCRs come from a human donor in good health (CMV status not recorded). Some clones in this sample may be carry-over from other donors' samples.

The rearrangement uses TRBV7-8 and TRBJ2-4; 10 bases are shared with TRBD2. V gave up 1 base and J gave up 1 base; unmatched junction bases: 10. Germline CDR1 SGHVS, CDR2 FQNEAQ. The CDR3 covers 19 residues. This CDR3 reads CASSLVRTSGGGAKNIQYF. The CDR3 DNA is TGTGCCAGCAGCTTAGTGAGGACTAGCGGAGGGGGGGCCAAAAACATTCAGTACTTC.

The chain combines TRBV19 with TRBJ2-3; possibly TRBD1 or TRBD2 for D (6 bases each). The CDR3 is 14 amino acids. Trimming shortened V by 4 bases and J by 6 bases, and 14 bases separated the two germline ends. Germline V gene sequence: CDR1 LNHDA, CDR2 SQIVND (reference sequence). CDR3: CASSKGGLFDTQYF. CDR3 nucleotides: TGTGCCAGTAGTAAAGGGGGACTCTTCGATACGCAGTATTTT.

This clonotype was counted at least ten times. The chain uses TRBV7-8 and TRBJ1-1; D uncertain. CDR3 length: 14 amino acids. Germline CDR1 and CDR2: SGHVS and FQNEAQ. V lost 2 bases, J lost 0 bases, and 7 bases lay in between. The chain's CDR3 is CASSLTGMNTEAFF. The CDR3 coding sequence is TGTGCCAGCAGCTTAACGGGTATGAACACTGAAGCTTTCTTT.

This clonotype was seen a few times. V and J are TRBV7-2 and TRBJ2-5; D is unresolved. V was pared by 3 bases and J by 7 bases, with 9 bases between. This CDR3 is built from 12 residues. The germline gives CDR1 SGHTA, CDR2 FQGNSA. CDR3 nucleotides: TGTGCCAGCAGCTTGTCGGTAGGGACCCAGTACTTC. Translated: CASSLSVGTQYF. Together with reference TRBV7-2 and TRBJ2-5, the CDR3 gives the full variable domain: GAGVSQSPSNKVTEKGKDVELRCDPISGHTALYWYRQSLGQGLEFLIYFQGNSAPDKSGLPSDRFSAERTGGSVSTLTIQRTQQEDSAVYLCASSLSVGTQYFGPGTRLLVL.

This clonotype has just a few counts. The chain is built from TRBV20-1 and TRBJ2-7; TRBD1 aligns across 9 bases. The CDR3 runs 13 residues. V lost 5 bases to trimming and J lost 3 bases; unmatched junction nucleotides: 5. CDR1 is DFQATT, CDR2 SNEGSKA, per germline (reference sequence). The CDR3 DNA sequence: TGCAGTGCTCCCGGGACAGGGCTCTACGAGCAGTACTTC. Translating gives CSAPGTGLYEQYF.

This chain connects TRBV10-3 to TRBJ2-1, with 14 bases fitting TRBD2. This CDR3 is 15 amino acids long. Losses at the gene ends were 11 bases for V and 5 bases for J; bases not matched to a gene: 8. Germline CDR1 and CDR2: ENHRY and SYGVKD. In DNA, the CDR3 is TGTGCCTTTTCCGGGACTAGCGGGAGCCACAATGAGCAGTTCTTC. It is translated as CAFSGTSGSHNEQFF.

As for this clonotype: A read error is possible here, since a much larger clone lies one base away. V usage is TRBV20-1 and J usage is TRBJ1-4; possible D gene TRBD1, 5 bases. Germline CDR1 and CDR2: DFQATT and SNEGSKA (reference sequence). This CDR3 region has 14 residues. CDR3 in DNA: TGCAGAGCTAGGGGCCGGGGTGACCCCCGAAAACTGTTTTTT. It yields the protein CRARGRGDPRKLFF.

This clonotype was picked up a small number of times. The CDR3 sequence: CASSLIGQLRHEQYF. In DNA form, the CDR3 reads TGTGCCAGCAGTTTAATAGGACAGCTCCGTCACGAGCAGTACTTC. The rearrangement joins TRBV27 to TRBJ2-7; possibly TRBD1 for D (6 bases). Germline lookup yields CDR1 MNHEY and CDR2 SMNVEV (reference sequence). CDR3 length: 15 residues. The V and J ends lost 2 bases and 5 bases respectively, with 16 bases between them.

As to this clonotype: At one end, the junction sequence differs from germline, possibly due to a read error. This sequence joins TRBV20-1 and TRBJ1-6; D is ambiguous. CDR3 size: 14 residues. The germline gives CDR1 DFQATT, CDR2 SNEGSKA (reference sequence). CDR3: CQPVSPSYNSPLHF. For the CDR3, the DNA is TGTCAGCCCGTATCCCCGTCCTATAATTCACCCCTCCACTTT.